This T cell receptor (beta chain) was captured by sequencing in a study of T cell changes during pregnancy in multiple sclerosis (dated by TCRdb to the late 2010s). Regarding the study in general: Changes in the T cell repertoire over the course of pregnancy were examined in this study in women with multiple sclerosis.

The library relied on the immunoSEQ multiplex PCR assay. Held by TCRdb, this immuneACCESS table contains in-frame sequences only and omits some clones. Under half of the omission traces to an unresolved V gene where checked; the cause of the rest is unknown. The sample table holds roughly 40,000 clones, of which around 92% were seen once. In total, the top ten clones hold approximately 0.36% of the sample. On this clone itself: The target of this receptor is not known. It has no much larger one-base neighbor in the sample; base qualities were not kept.

The sequence was obtained from a female donor with multiple sclerosis, enrolled in a pregnancy study. Material: CD4+ T cells from peripheral blood mononuclear cells, obtained after pregnancy.

This receptor carries the CDR3 CASSQGLRSNEQFF. The DNA sequence follows: TGCGCCAGCAGCCAAGGACTAAGGTCCAATGAGCAGTTCTTC. This chain is built from TRBV4-1 and TRBJ2-1, and the D gene may be TRBD2, 5 bases matching. Including cysteine and phenylalanine, the CDR3 has 14 amino acids. Here the CDR3 DNA is all that survives: 42 bases in frame from base 1. As encoded in the germline V gene, CDR1 is MGHRA while CDR2 is YSYEKL. The junction carries 10 bases between V and J, which are trimmed by 1 base and 6 bases respectively.